The rows below give T cell receptor beta chains drawn from one sample of a study of human T cells and chemical hapten exposure. MiXCR, applied by TCRdb to the RACE reads, yields one record per CDR3 protein. The data contain 34,000 or so distinct CDR3 sequences, 10% of them singletons. The sequenced sample was whole blood, obtained in connection with sensitization to the hapten diphenylcyclopropenone (DPC). These receptor sequences come from a man between 45 and 60 years old with alopecia areata. Some clones in this sample may be carry-over from other donors' samples. Both conserved end residues are part of each CDR3. Each record gives: D gene, V gene, J gene, clone size, CDR3 protein, CDR3 DNA. D genes are given only for firm matches. Expanded clones are given a class, and other clones once, few, many or no size at all.

D gene: TRBD2
V gene: TRBV6-4
J gene: TRBJ2-3
clone size: NA
CDR3 protein: CASSEGTSRATDTQYF
CDR3 DNA: TGTGCCAGCAGTGAAGGGACTAGCAGAGCCACAGATACGCAGTATTTT

D gene: NA
V gene: TRBV9
J gene: TRBJ2-6
clone size: many
CDR3 protein: CASSTRTGGANVLTF
CDR3 DNA: TGTGCCAGCAGCACCCGGACCGGTGGGGCCAACGTCCTGACTTTC

D gene: TRBD1
V gene: TRBV5-1
J gene: TRBJ2-2
clone size: many
CDR3 protein: CASSFRDRDYTGELFF
CDR3 DNA: TGCGCCAGCAGCTTCCGGGACAGGGATTACACCGGGGAGCTGTTTTTT

D gene: NA
V gene: TRBV28
J gene: TRBJ1-5
clone size: once
CDR3 protein: CASRAGTSNYQPQHF
CDR3 DNA: TGTGCCAGCAGGGCGGGGACTTCGAATTATCAGCCCCAGCATTTT

D gene: TRBD1
V gene: TRBV6-5
J gene: TRBJ2-7
clone size: few
CDR3 protein: CASSSDRGHEQYF
CDR3 DNA: TGTGCCAGCAGTTCGGACAGGGGCCACGAGCAGTACTTC

D gene: NA
V gene: TRBV10-3
J gene: TRBJ2-1
clone size: many
CDR3 protein: CAISVGSSYNEQFF
CDR3 DNA: TGTGCCATCAGTGTAGGTTCGTCTTACAATGAGCAGTTCTTC

D gene: NA
V gene: TRBV20-1
J gene: TRBJ2-2
clone size: few
CDR3 protein: CSATRQQRYTGELFF
CDR3 DNA: TGCAGTGCTACGAGACAGCAGCGTTACACCGGGGAGCTGTTTTTT

D gene: TRBD1
V gene: TRBV6-6
J gene: TRBJ2-2
clone size: many
CDR3 protein: CASSPAGTGGTGELFF
CDR3 DNA: TGTGCCAGCAGCCCCGCCGGGACAGGGGGGACCGGGGAGCTGTTTTTT

D gene: NA
V gene: TRBV11-2
J gene: TRBJ2-1
clone size: many
CDR3 protein: CASSLLGANEQFF
CDR3 DNA: TGTGCCAGCAGCTTATTGGGTGCCAATGAGCAGTTCTTC

D gene: NA
V gene: TRBV27
J gene: TRBJ2-7
clone size: many
CDR3 protein: CASSPIQGPHEQYF
CDR3 DNA: TGTGCCAGCAGCCCGATACAAGGGCCGCACGAGCAGTACTTC

D gene: NA
V gene: TRBV25-1
J gene: TRBJ2-7
clone size: NA
CDR3 protein: CASSEYPLGYEQYF
CDR3 DNA: TGTGCCAGCAGTGAATATCCTCTGGGCTACGAGCAGTACTTC

D gene: NA
V gene: TRBV18
J gene: TRBJ1-4
clone size: NA
CDR3 protein: CASSPPGLGEKLFF
CDR3 DNA: TGTGCCAGCTCACCGCCGGGGCTAGGAGAAAAACTGTTTTTT

D gene: NA
V gene: TRBV7-8
J gene: TRBJ2-5
clone size: many
CDR3 protein: CASSLDRGPETQYF
CDR3 DNA: TGTGCCAGCAGCTTAGACAGAGGGCCGGAGACCCAGTACTTC

D gene: TRBD1
V gene: TRBV10-3
J gene: TRBJ1-4
clone size: many
CDR3 protein: CAISELTGEKLFF
CDR3 DNA: TGTGCCATCAGTGAGTTGACAGGGGAAAAACTGTTTTTT

D gene: NA
V gene: TRBV30
J gene: TRBJ1-6
clone size: many
CDR3 protein: CASSAEGAYNSPLHF
CDR3 DNA: TGTGCCTCCAGCGCGGAGGGGGCCTATAATTCACCCCTCCACTTT

D gene: NA
V gene: TRBV9
J gene: TRBJ1-2
clone size: few
CDR3 protein: CASSVATGEDGGYTF
CDR3 DNA: TGTGCCAGCAGCGTAGCTACGGGAGAGGATGGTGGCTACACCTTC

D gene: TRBD2
V gene: TRBV29-1
J gene: TRBJ2-7
clone size: NA
CDR3 protein: CSVATSGSHYEQYF
CDR3 DNA: TGCAGCGTCGCTACTAGCGGGAGTCACTACGAGCAGTACTTC

D gene: NA
V gene: TRBV19
J gene: TRBJ1-5
clone size: many
CDR3 protein: CASRAEGNQPQHF
CDR3 DNA: TGTGCCAGTAGGGCAGAGGGCAATCAGCCCCAGCATTTT

D gene: TRBD2
V gene: TRBV4-1
J gene: TRBJ2-3
clone size: NA
CDR3 protein: CASSSRTSGSITDTQYF
CDR3 DNA: TGCGCCAGCAGCTCCCGGACTAGCGGGAGTATCACAGATACGCAGTATTTT

D gene: NA
V gene: TRBV28
J gene: TRBJ1-1
clone size: NA
CDR3 protein: CASSFRERNTEAFF
CDR3 DNA: TGTGCCAGCAGCTTCAGGGAGCGAAACACTGAAGCTTTCTTT

D gene: TRBD1
V gene: TRBV18
J gene: TRBJ2-7
clone size: many
CDR3 protein: CASSDGTGGKISGSGYEQYF
CDR3 DNA: TGTGCCAGCTCGGATGGGACAGGGGGCAAAATCAGTGGGTCGGGCTACGAGCAGTACTTC

D gene: NA
V gene: TRBV4-1
J gene: TRBJ1-5
clone size: few
CDR3 protein: CASSRGPSRQPQHF
CDR3 DNA: TGCGCCAGCAGCCGGGGACCAAGCCGTCAGCCCCAGCATTTT